This T cell receptor beta chain was sequenced in a study of blood T cell repertoires in COVID-19 (dated by TCRdb to 2020 to 2022). The study in broad terms: The collaborator samples originated in the United States, Italy and Spain and spanned the acute and convalescent phases of COVID-19. The prospective study material was composed of cDNA or gDNA derived from T cells, B-cell-depleted T cells, or PBMCs. Subjects who had been exposed to COVID-19, were actively infected with it, or had recovered from it provided the deeply sampled blood TCRbeta repertoires that made up the dataset. A freely available public database, intended as a resource for researchers studying the immune response to SARS-CoV-2, is where the repertoires were released. Samples were obtained from the ongoing ImmuneRACE study (first 160 participants) and from over a thousand subjects provided by 6 global collaborators. A de-identified subject ID, COVID-19 status, age in years and sex were almost always included in the sample metadata. HLA class I and class II types, where available, came from metadata supplied by the sample provider rather than from assay-based typing. Study-wide conclusions, independent of this receptor: The amount of clinical and demographic metadata varied by source and participant and was provided uncurated.

The immunoSEQ Assay, a bias-controlled multiplex PCR, was used to amplify TCRbeta CDR3 regions from genomic DNA. In the source study's methods: Nucleated cell counts per sample were estimated from amplification of reference gene primers within the assay. To quantify the absolute abundance of each unique TCRbeta CDR3 rearrangement, sequence reads were collapsed and filtered. For each sample, productive Simpson clonality was calculated as the square root of Simpson's diversity index across productive rearrangements. TCRdb carries this immuneACCESS record with in-frame sequences only. Its versions omit some clonotypes, under half of them owing to an unresolved V gene in the studies checked, with the rest unexplained. The V and J calls and clone size were taken over from that table, and D and trimming were inferred from the DNA. This sample gives about 230,000 clones in total; 65% to 85% of them show up just once. The ten largest clones capture more than 6.5% of the sample.

The CDR3 holds 11 amino acids from the cysteine to the phenylalanine. Here the CDR3 DNA is all that survives: 33 bases in frame from base 1. The germline V gene (reference sequence) specifies DFQATT as CDR1 and SNEGSKA as CDR2. V lost 6 bases and J lost 3 bases; the stretch between them is 9 bases long. Of note for this clone: Its recognized antigen is unknown. Base-call qualities are not available, and no considerably larger clone is one nucleotide away.

Whole blood was collected in K2EDTA tubes by collaborating institutions according to the institutions' own protocols. For TCRbeta analysis, collaborators shipped samples as frozen whole blood, isolated PBMCs, or DNA extracted from either of those sample types. This sequence uses TRBV20-1 and TRBJ2-7; a tentative D call is TRBD2 (6 bases match). The sequenced material came from peripheral blood. The receptor was derived from a middle-aged man with active or convalescent COVID-19. The CDR3 amino acid sequence is: CSARLVYEQYF. The DNA sequence reads TGCAGTGCACGACTAGTCTACGAGCAGTACTTC.